This TCR beta chain was obtained from a study of T cell responses to AZD1222 COVID-19 vaccine listed by TCRdb under 2021. The study in broad terms: AZD1222 recipients with second doses at about 4 weeks or about 12 weeks were pooled, because spike-specific TCR depth and breadth did not differ between schedules. A total of over 230 trial participants underwent TCR sequencing, of whom 207 had received two doses of AZD1222 and about 25 had received two doses of the MenACWY control vaccine. Trial participants were enrolled by age into 18-55, 56-69 and 70-plus year subgroups, with approximately 160, 26 and 62 TCR-sequenced participants respectively.

The count of this clone is one. Its antigen specificity is not known. No much larger clone is present one base from it, and per-base qualities are unavailable. Read against the paper, the sample's time point label means: baseline before first vaccination. Vaccinee samples came from UK trials COV001 and COV002, including a single-blind randomized controlled phase 2/3 trial of AZD1222 (ChAdOx1 nCoV-19) in healthy adults. For TCRbeta chain sequencing, PBMC samples from trial participants were taken at day 0 and at day 28 after the second dose. The CDR3 regions of human TCRbeta chains were analyzed by immunosequencing. The authors processed their data as follows. TCRs in the repertoires were matched against a reference library of SARS-CoV-2-specific TCRs that had been generated with the MIRA antigen-specificity platform. Breadth meant the fraction of unique TCRs that were SARS-CoV-2-associated, whereas depth meant the fraction of total T cells that were SARS-CoV-2-associated. Each spike-specific TCR was assigned to its reactive spike region and to a CD4 or CD8 class using the MIRA data. Log10-transformed breadth and depth values were compared by one-way ANOVA with Sidak's multiple comparisons tests. In its TCRdb copy, this immuneACCESS table keeps in-frame sequences only and misses some clones. Where compared with another copy, unresolved V genes explain less than half of these, and the others have no known cause. D and trimming come from the DNA, and the V and J calls and clone size come from that table. The sample contains some 130,000 clones, 91% of them found a single time. The top ten clonotypes cover 2.8% of the sample.

Beyond this particular receptor, the publication reports: Conclusions about previously exposed vaccinees are limited because only six or seven AZD1222 recipients were SARS-CoV-2 seropositive at baseline. The 56-69-year group was small, and its depth increase did not reach significance, likely because of low power. Epitopes outside the regions mutated in the B.1.351 and B.1.1.7 variants were reportedly recognized by nearly half of the unique spike-specific TCRs. Vaccine-associated CD4 TCRs spanned the whole spike protein, with dominant responses in regions 160-218 and 743-854. Because no day 14 peak-response samples were available, the repertoires could be characterized only after the peak T cell response. Most participants were white British and females outnumbered males, and the authors suggested that clonal diversity may have been underestimated. A significant rise in spike-specific TCR breadth and depth was observed after two AZD1222 doses relative to day 0 and relative to MenACWY recipients.

Between the V and J ends, shortened by 5 bases and 0 bases respectively, the junction contains 11 bases. The germline V gene (reference sequence) yields MNHEY for CDR1 and SMNVEV for CDR2. From its cysteine to its phenylalanine, the CDR3 spans 15 amino acids. The kept DNA is CDR3 alone, 45 bases in frame from the first base. Source: peripheral blood, taken on day 0 of AZD1222 vaccination. The sequence is built from TRBV27 and TRBJ2-1; the D gene is not confidently resolved. This TCR came from an adult in good health. The CDR3 reads as follows: CASSASWSSYNEQFF. Here is the DNA: TGTGCCAGCAGTGCCTCTTGGAGCTCCTACAATGAGCAGTTCTTC.